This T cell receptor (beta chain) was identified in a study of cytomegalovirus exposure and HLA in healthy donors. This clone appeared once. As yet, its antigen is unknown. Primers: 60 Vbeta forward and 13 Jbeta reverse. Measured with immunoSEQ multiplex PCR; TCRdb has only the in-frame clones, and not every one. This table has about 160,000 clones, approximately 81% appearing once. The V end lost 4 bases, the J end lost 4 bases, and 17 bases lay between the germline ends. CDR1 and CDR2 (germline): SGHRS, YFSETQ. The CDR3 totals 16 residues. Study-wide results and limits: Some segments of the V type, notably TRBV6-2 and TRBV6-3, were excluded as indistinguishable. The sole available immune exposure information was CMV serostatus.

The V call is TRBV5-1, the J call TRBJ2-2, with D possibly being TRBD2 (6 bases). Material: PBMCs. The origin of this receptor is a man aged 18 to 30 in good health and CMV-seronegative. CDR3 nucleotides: TGCGCCAGCAGCCCGGGCGACGAGCGGGTCACCGGGGAGCTGTTTTTT. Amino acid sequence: CASSPGDERVTGELFF.